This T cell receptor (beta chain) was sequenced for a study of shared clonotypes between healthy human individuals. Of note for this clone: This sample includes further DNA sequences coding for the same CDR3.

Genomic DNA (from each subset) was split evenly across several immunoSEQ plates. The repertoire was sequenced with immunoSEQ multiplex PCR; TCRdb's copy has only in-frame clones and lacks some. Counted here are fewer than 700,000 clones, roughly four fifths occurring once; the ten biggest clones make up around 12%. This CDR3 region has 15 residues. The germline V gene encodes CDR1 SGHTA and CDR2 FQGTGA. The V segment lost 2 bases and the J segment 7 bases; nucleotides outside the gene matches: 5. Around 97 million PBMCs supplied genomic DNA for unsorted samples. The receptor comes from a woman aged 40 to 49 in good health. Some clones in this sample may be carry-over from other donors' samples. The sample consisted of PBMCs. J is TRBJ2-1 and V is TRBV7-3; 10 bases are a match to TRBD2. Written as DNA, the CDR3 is TGTGCCAGCAGCTTAGTGCTAGCGGGAGCTAATGAGCAGTTCTTC. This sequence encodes CASSLVLAGANEQFF.